The T cell receptor beta chain under discussion was sequenced for a study of T cells in Graves' hyperthyroidism and ophthalmopathy. Amplified regions were TCR beta CDR3 sequences from RNA transcripts. RT-PCR in the first round (using the HTBI primer set) targeted the TCR CDR3. Each CDR3 protein is one row after TCRdb ran MiXCR on the multiplex PCR reads. The sample has 350,000 to 500,000 distinct CDR3 sequences, approximately 14% seen once; the top ten hold 4% to 6.5%. The sample holds a few counts of this clonotype. CDR3 length: 15 residues. CDR1 is MNHNS, CDR2 SASEGT, per germline. The trim removed 8 bases at V and 5 bases at J, leaving 11 bases unmatched.

The TCR sequence derives from a woman in her late teens or twenties with Graves' hyperthyroidism. Sequencing used blood. The chain carries TRBV6-1 and TRBJ2-7; 11 bases line up with TRBD2. DNA of the CDR3: TGTGCCAGCGATATAGCGGGAGGGTCCGGGCACGAGCAGTACTTC. This gives the protein CASDIAGGSGHEQYF.